These T cell receptor beta chains were read from a single sample in a study of T cell responses to AZD1222 COVID-19 vaccine. Data came from immunoSEQ multiplex PCR; TCRdb stores just in-frame clones and leaves some out. The sample records 80,000 or so clones, 70% to 90% being singletons. The source material was peripheral blood, sampled on day 0 of AZD1222 vaccination. These receptor sequences come from an adult in good health. Both conserved end residues are part of each CDR3. A D gene is named only where the DNA matches it firmly. Only part of the rows carry a size: once, few, many, or a class if the clone is expanded.

D: -; J: TRBJ2-1; size: -; V: TRBV5-1; DNA: TGCGCCAGCAGCTCTGATCAGGCTTACAATGAGCAGTTCTTC; CDR3: CASSSDQAYNEQFF
D: TRBD2; J: TRBJ2-7; size: -; V: TRBV15; DNA: TGTGCCACCAGCAGATCCTACAGCGGGGACTACGAGCAGTACTTC; CDR3: CATSRSYSGDYEQYF
D: TRBD2; J: TRBJ2-2; size: -; V: TRBV5-1; DNA: TGCGCCAGCAGACTGGAGTCGGGACTAGCGACCGGGGAGCTGTTTTTT; CDR3: CASRLESGLATGELFF
D: -; J: TRBJ2-7; size: -; V: TRBV15; DNA: TGTGCCACCAGCAGGGACCGCAACTTCAACTACGAGCAGTACTTC; CDR3: CATSRDRNFNYEQYF
D: TRBD1; J: TRBJ2-5; size: -; V: TRBV19; DNA: TGTGCCAGTAGCCGACCGGGGCAGGGGGCTTTGAGGGCCCAGTACTTC; CDR3: CASSRPGQGALRAQYF
D: -; J: TRBJ1-1; size: -; V: TRBV30; DNA: TGTGCCTGGAGTGTACGACGGAGTAGAACTGAAGCTTTCTTT; CDR3: CAWSVRRSRTEAFF
D: -; J: TRBJ2-3; size: -; V: TRBV5-6; DNA: TGTGCCAGCAACCTTAGGGTCACAGATACGCAGTATTTT; CDR3: CASNLRVTDTQYF
D: -; J: TRBJ2-6; size: -; V: TRBV19; DNA: TGTGCCAGTAGTATAGATGGGACGGGAAGCTCTGGGGCCAACGTCCTGACTTTC; CDR3: CASSIDGTGSSGANVLTF
D: -; J: TRBJ1-1; size: -; V: TRBV6-6; DNA: TGTGCCAGCGAACGGAACACTGAAGCTTTCTTT; CDR3: CASERNTEAFF
D: -; J: TRBJ1-1; size: -; V: TRBV12-5; DNA: TGTGCTAGTGGTTTGTGGAACACTGAAGCTTTCTTT; CDR3: CASGLWNTEAFF
D: TRBD1; J: TRBJ2-7; size: -; V: TRBV30; DNA: TGTGCTTCCGCCGGGACAGGGGGCGGAGAGCAGTACTTC; CDR3: CASAGTGGGEQYF
D: -; J: TRBJ1-5; size: few; V: TRBV5-6; DNA: TGTGCCAGCAGCTTGGGGTCTGGTTACAATCAGCCCCAGCATTTT; CDR3: CASSLGSGYNQPQHF
D: -; J: TRBJ1-4; size: -; V: TRBV5-1; DNA: TGCGCCAGCAGGTCCGGGACTGATAATGAAAAACTGTTTTTT; CDR3: CASRSGTDNEKLFF
D: -; J: TRBJ1-4; size: -; V: TRBV10-2; DNA: TGCGCCAGCATCAAATCACTGGGGGCTAATGAAAAACTGTTTTTT; CDR3: CASIKSLGANEKLFF
D: -; J: TRBJ1-2; size: -; V: TRBV6-5; DNA: TGTGCCAGCAGCCTCCGTGCAGGGGCGAACTATGGCTACACCTTC; CDR3: CASSLRAGANYGYTF
D: -; J: TRBJ1-2; size: -; V: TRBV19; DNA: TGTGCCAGTAGCGAGACGGCTAACTATGGCTACACCTTC; CDR3: CASSETANYGYTF
D: TRBD2; J: TRBJ2-7; size: few; V: TRBV6-5; DNA: TGTGCCAGCAGTTACGAGCGGGAGATGCACGAGCAGTACTTC; CDR3: CASSYEREMHEQYF
D: -; J: TRBJ2-6; size: -; V: TRBV18; DNA: TGTGCCAGCTCATCTGCCTCAGGTGGGGCCAACGTCCTGACTTTC; CDR3: CASSSASGGANVLTF
D: -; J: TRBJ1-2; size: -; V: TRBV9; DNA: TGTGCCAGCAGCGTAGAGAGGGTAGGATATGGCTACACCTTC; CDR3: CASSVERVGYGYTF
D: TRBD1; J: TRBJ2-7; size: -; V: TRBV6-2/TRBV6-3; DNA: TGTGCCAGCAGTTACTCGCTGGGGGCAGGGGGCTCCTACGAGCAGTACTTC; CDR3: CASSYSLGAGGSYEQYF
D: TRBD1; J: TRBJ1-5; size: few; V: TRBV12-5; DNA: TGTGCTAGTGGCCGCACAGGGGGCAATCAGCCCCAGCATTTT; CDR3: CASGRTGGNQPQHF
D: -; J: TRBJ1-5; size: -; V: TRBV19; DNA: TGTGCCAGTAGTCCAGGGAATCAGCCCCAGCATTTT; CDR3: CASSPGNQPQHF
D: -; J: TRBJ2-3; size: once; V: TRBV5-1; DNA: TGCGCCAGCAGCCATAGCGAATCTAGCACAGATACGCAGTATTTT; CDR3: CASSHSESSTDTQYF
D: TRBD1; J: TRBJ1-2; size: -; V: TRBV6-5; DNA: TGTGCCGCCTGGACAGGGGGCTACTATGGCTACACCTTC; CDR3: CAAWTGGYYGYTF
D: -; J: TRBJ1-5; size: once; V: TRBV19; DNA: TGTGCCAGTACCCCTAGATATAGCAATCAGCCCCAGCATTTT; CDR3: CASTPRYSNQPQHF
D: -; J: TRBJ1-1; size: -; V: TRBV6-1; DNA: TGTGCCAGCAGTGAAAAGGGGAGCACTGAAGCTTTCTTT; CDR3: CASSEKGSTEAFF
D: -; J: TRBJ1-5; size: -; V: TRBV6-5; DNA: TGTGCCAGCAGTTACGACAGGAATCAGCCCCAGCATTTT; CDR3: CASSYDRNQPQHF
D: -; J: TRBJ2-6; size: -; V: TRBV19; DNA: TGTGCCAGTAGCTCGGGACGGATCTCTGGGGCCAACGTCCTGACTTTC; CDR3: CASSSGRISGANVLTF
D: -; J: TRBJ1-6; size: -; V: TRBV30; DNA: TGTGCCTCGCAGCAACCCCGATCACCCCTCCACTTT; CDR3: CASQQPRSPLHF
D: -; J: TRBJ1-2; size: few; V: TRBV6-6; DNA: TGTGCCAGCAGTCTTAGGGACGGACACGGCTACACCTTC; CDR3: CASSLRDGHGYTF
D: -; J: TRBJ2-7; size: -; V: TRBV10-3; DNA: TGTGCCATCAGTGTCGGACCCTACGAGCAGTACTTC; CDR3: CAISVGPYEQYF